This TCR delta chain was captured in a study of γδ T cells in repeated Plasmodium falciparum infection. Study findings and constraints: Vgamma9/Vdelta2+ T cells showed a stable polyclonal repertoire with shared TCRgamma sequences.

Vgamma9/Vdelta2+ and Vdelta2-negative gammadelta T cells were flow-sorted from PBMC for bulk sequencing. Concerning this clone itself: Its target is not known. It is likely a read error: a sequence one base away is far more abundant. This sample also contains other DNA sequences that code for the same CDR3.

TCRdb ran CATT on the multiplex PCR reads. The sample holds some 100,000 delta-chain clones; around 1.4% are singletons and the top ten take over 8%. There are 24 residues in the CDR3. The germline V gene encodes CDR1 TSWWSYY and CDR2 QGS. Between the trimmed V and J ends, which lost 5 bases and 0 bases, there was a span of 40 bases. The sequence was obtained from a pool of human donors (malaria-infected and uninfected, not separated). The sequenced sample was gamma-delta T cells from blood. This chain uses TRDV1 with TRDJ1, with D perhaps TRDD3 (6 bases). The J gene was missing in TCRdb and was found by matching the end of the DNA to germline. The CDR3 DNA reads as TGTGCTCTTGGGAAAATACTCCCTACGTTCCTTGGGGGTCCTGAGGGGTGTTACACCGATAAACTCATCTTT. Protein: CALGKILPTFLGGPEGCYTDKLIF.